The 26 T cell receptor beta chains below were found in one sample sequenced in a study of Ad26.COV2.S vaccination and SARS-CoV-2 variants. Produced via immunoSEQ multiplex PCR; TCRdb's table is partial and in-frame only. The repertoire holds 300,000 to 400,000 clones, with roughly 94% as singletons. The specimen comprised peripheral blood, sampled after recovery from COVID-19. These receptors were collected from a human donor who had recovered from COVID-19.

The sample holds a few counts of this clone. The genes are TRBV15 and TRBJ2-2; no reliable D call. With 1 base removed from V and 6 bases from J, the gap between germline ends came to 3 bases. The CDR3 spans 12 residues. Germline V CDR1 and CDR2: LNHNV, YYDKDF (reference sequence). The CDR3: CATSRGSGELFF. As DNA, the CDR3 is TGTGCCACCAGCAGAGGTTCCGGGGAGCTGTTTTTT.

The chain is built from TRBV9 and TRBJ2-7, with a possible D match to TRBD2 (6 bases). In germline, CDR1 is SGDLS, CDR2 YYNGEE. The CDR3 covers 14 residues. Trimming cost V 1 base and J 7 bases, with 15 bases left between them. CDR3 coding DNA: TGTGCCAGCAGCGTATCCCCGGGAGACGTAGAGCAGTACTTC. Encoded protein: CASSVSPGDVEQYF. The full variable domain, its missing parts supplied by reference TRBV9 and TRBJ2-7, is DSGVTQTPKHLITATGQRVTLRCSPRSGDLSVYWYQQSLDQGLQFLIQYYNGEERAKGNILERFSAQQFPDLHSELNLSSLELGDSALYFCASSVSPGDVEQYFGPGTRLTVT.

Note on this clone: Distinct nucleotide sequences in the sample also encode this CDR3. V and J are TRBV9 and TRBJ1-1; D remains unclear. Germline V gene lookup returns CDR1 SGDLS and CDR2 YYNGEE. Trimming shortened V by 2 bases and J by 4 bases, and 12 bases separated the two germline ends. This CDR3 comprises 14 residues. Written as DNA, the CDR3 is TGTGCCAGCAGCGTTGCAGGAGGCGGCACTGAAGCTTTCTTT. It translates to CASSVAGGGTEAFF.

This chain joins TRBV7-9 and TRBJ1-1, with no clear D. V gave up 5 bases and J gave up 1 base, with 11 bases separating them. Per the germline V gene, CDR1 is SEHNR and CDR2 is FQNEAQ (reference sequence). The CDR3 has 14 amino acids. The CDR3 is CASSISGTNTEAFF. CDR3 sequence (DNA): TGTGCCAGCAGCATCTCGGGTACGAACACTGAAGCTTTCTTT.

This clone was observed a few times. The genes are TRBV6-5 and TRBJ2-7; tentative D call: TRBD1 (5 bases). This CDR3 has 12 residues. CDR1 MNHEY and CDR2 SVGAGI come from the germline V gene. V was shortened by 10 bases and J by 1 base, with 11 bases between the two germline ends. CDR3 amino acids: CATSTGSYEQYF. The CDR3 coding sequence is TGTGCCACCTCCACAGGTTCCTACGAGCAGTACTTC.

This chain connects TRBV7-8 to TRBJ1-6; 9 nucleotides agree with TRBD1. The germline V gene has CDR1 SGHVS and CDR2 FQNEAQ. Losses at the gene ends were 6 bases for V and 8 bases for J; bases not matched to a gene: 5. The CDR3 contains 14 residues. The CDR3 DNA follows: TGTGCCAGCAGACCCCGGACAGGGGATTCACCCCTCCACTTT. Protein: CASRPRTGDSPLHF.

This sequence joins TRBV4-1 and TRBJ2-2; D call uncertain. In germline, CDR1 is MGHRA, CDR2 YSYEKL. The CDR3 contains 15 residues. V was cut by 1 base and J by 1 base, with 7 bases left in between. The CDR3 reads CASSQGYWNTGELFF. The DNA of the CDR3 is TGCGCCAGCAGCCAAGGGTACTGGAACACCGGGGAGCTGTTTTTT.

The chain joins TRBV29-1 to TRBJ2-7, with 10 positions matching TRBD1. The CDR3 covers 12 residues. Germline loops: CDR1 SQVTM, CDR2 ANQGSEA. The J segment lost 7 bases and the V segment lost 8 bases, leaving 8 bases of the junction unmatched. Here the CDR3 DNA reads TGCAGCATAGGACAGGGGGAGAGGGAGCAGTACTTC. Its translation is CSIGQGEREQYF.

The chain employs TRBV7-8 and TRBJ1-2; TRBD1 aligns across 9 bases. This CDR3 contains 18 residues. Looked up from germline, CDR1 is SGHVS and CDR2 is FQNEAQ. With V trimmed by 5 bases and J by 6 bases, 19 bases remained unmatched. The CDR3 is CASSPRPGTGPPRDGYTF. The DNA for the CDR3 is TGTGCCAGCAGCCCTCGTCCCGGGACAGGGCCCCCACGAGATGGCTACACCTTC.

The table lists this clone with a count of one. The rearrangement joins TRBV27 to TRBJ1-2, with D possibly being TRBD1 (6 bases). The V gene's germline CDR1 is MNHEY and CDR2 SMNVEV (reference sequence). Trimming took off 2 bases at V and 7 bases at J, with 14 bases between the two ends. There are 14 residues in the CDR3. In nucleotides, the CDR3 is TGTGCCAGCAGTTTAGAGGCAGGGGTCGGTGGCTACACCTTC. Encoded protein: CASSLEAGVGGYTF.

The chain combines TRBV7-9 with TRBJ2-3; the D is unclear. The CDR3 consists of 11 residues. Germline assignment: CDR1 SEHNR and CDR2 FQNEAQ (reference sequence). The V end was cut by 4 bases, the J end by 6 bases, with 5 bases between. CDR3 sequence reads: CASSSADTQYF. Written as DNA, the CDR3 is TGTGCCAGCAGCTCTGCGGATACGCAGTATTTT.

The chain joins TRBV19 to TRBJ1-1, with TRBD1 identical over 10 bases. The length of the CDR3 is 17 residues. V dropped 6 bases and J dropped 4; count of bases not matched to a gene: 14. Germline loops: CDR1 LNHDA, CDR2 SQIVND (reference sequence). CDR3 nucleotide sequence: TGTGCCAGTAGCCGGGGACAGGGGTCCCTATTTGGCACTGAAGCTTTCTTT. It is translated as CASSRGQGSLFGTEAFF.

The chain combines TRBV12-3 or TRBV12-4 with TRBJ2-5; D tentatively reads TRBD1 or TRBD2 (5 bases each). With 8 bases removed from V and 2 bases from J, the gap between germline ends came to 12 bases. CDR3 length equals 13 residues. The CDR3 is CASSSRQQETQYF. CDR3 bases: TGTGCCAGCTCTAGCAGACAGCAAGAGACCCAGTACTTC.

The V and J genes are TRBV21-1 and TRBJ1-1. TRBV21-1 is a documented pseudogene. This CDR3 contains 12 residues. DNA of the CDR3: TGTGCCAGCAGAGAAGTAAAAACTGAAGCTTTCTTT. It encodes CASREVKTEAFF.

With respect to this clone: Distinct nucleotide sequences in the sample also encode this CDR3. The chain carries TRBV20-1 and TRBJ2-4, with D unresolved. The V gene's germline CDR1 is DFQATT and CDR2 SNEGSKA (reference sequence). V lost 4 bases, J lost 5 bases, and 6 bases lay in between. CDR3 length equals 11 residues. CDR3 residues: CSANRENIQYF. DNA of the CDR3: TGCAGTGCTAACAGAGAAAACATTCAGTACTTC.

The rearrangement uses TRBV7-6 and TRBJ2-1; 15 bases align to TRBD2. The CDR3 length is 17 residues. Germline CDR1 SGHVS, CDR2 FNYEAQ. Germline trimming cut 4 bases from V and 9 bases from J; bases unmatched to any gene: 10. The CDR3, as DNA: TGTGCCAGCAGCTACCCCGGGACTAGCGGGGGGTCTGGTGAGCAGTTCTTC. Translated, it gives CASSYPGTSGGSGEQFF.

The V and J genes are TRBV4-3 and TRBJ1-3; D remains ambiguous. The CDR3 sequence is 16 residues long. V was trimmed by 0 bases and J by 0 bases, leaving 9 bases between them. Germline V gene data show CDR1 as LGHNA and CDR2 as YSLEER. The CDR3 loop is CASSQDMDFSGNTIYF. The CDR3 coding sequence is TGCGCCAGCAGCCAAGATATGGACTTCTCTGGAAACACCATATATTTT.

This clone appeared a single time. The chain uses TRBV9 and TRBJ1-1; D remains unclear. Trimming removed 0 bases from V and 8 bases from J, with 14 bases in between. The CDR3 contains 14 residues. CDR1 and CDR2 from the germline V gene are SGDLS and YYNGEE. The CDR3 loop is CASSVEQSAGEAFF. The CDR3 nucleotides read TGTGCCAGCAGCGTAGAACAATCGGCCGGGGAAGCTTTCTTT.

The chain couples TRBV5-5 to TRBJ1-1; no reliable D call. The CDR3 has 13 amino acids. Germline CDR1 reads SGHKS; CDR2 reads YYEKEE (reference sequence). V lost 1 base to trimming and J lost 1 base, with 5 bases between them. This CDR3 reads CASSLLRNTEAFF. DNA for the CDR3: TGTGCCAGCAGCTTGCTCCGGAACACTGAAGCTTTCTTT.

This rearrangement joins TRBV2 to TRBJ2-5; 7 bases are a match to TRBD1. In germline, CDR1 is SNHLY, CDR2 FYNNEI. V lost 10 bases, J lost 7 bases, and 15 bases stayed unmatched. The CDR3 consists of 14 residues. The CDR3 DNA reads as TGTGCCACATCAAGTCTACAGGGGACGGGGACCCAGTACTTC. Translated: CATSSLQGTGTQYF.

J is TRBJ2-1 and V is TRBV27; a weak D match, TRBD2 (6 bases). The V end lost 7 bases, the J end lost 4 bases, and 14 bases lay between the germline ends. The length of the CDR3 is 14 residues. Germline V gene lookup returns CDR1 MNHEY and CDR2 SMNVEV (reference sequence). CDR3 loop: CASTPAGSYNEQFF. CDR3 nucleotides: TGTGCCAGCACGCCGGCGGGATCTTACAATGAGCAGTTCTTC.

This chain uses TRBV5-4 with TRBJ2-7, with D perhaps matching TRBD2 (5 bases). This CDR3 is 14 amino acids long. V was cut by 6 bases and J by 0 bases, with 13 bases left in between. The germline CDR1 and CDR2 sequences are SGHNT and YYREEE (reference sequence). This CDR3 is CASTSGRSSYEQYF. The CDR3 nucleotides read TGTGCCAGCACGTCGGGAAGAAGCTCCTACGAGCAGTACTTC.

This clone has just one count. The chain couples TRBV2 to TRBJ2-5, with no clear D. This CDR3 has 13 amino acids. Germline V lookup: CDR1 SNHLY, CDR2 FYNNEI. Trimming left V 6 bases short and J 8 bases short, with 16 bases between. CDR3 loop: CASSESQVLTQYF. The DNA of the CDR3 is TGTGCCAGCAGCGAGTCCCAGGTTTTAACCCAGTACTTC.

The rearrangement joins TRBV2 to TRBJ1-4; no reliable D call. CDR3 length: 13 residues. The germline CDR1 and CDR2 sequences are SNHLY and FYNNEI. Trimming took 5 bases from V and 8 from J, leaving 12 bases between them. The CDR3 coding sequence is TGTGCCAGCAGTAGCATACCGGGGGAAAAACTGTTTTTT. Protein sequence: CASSSIPGEKLFF.

The chain joins TRBV29-1 to TRBJ1-3; unclear D gene. Trimming took off 7 bases at V and 0 bases at J, with 10 bases between the two ends. Germline-derived CDR1 and CDR2 are SQVTM and ANQGSEA. This CDR3 has 13 amino acids. The CDR3 bases are TGCAGCGCCGAGGCATACTCTGGAAACACCATATATTTT. It yields the protein CSAEAYSGNTIYF. Full variable domain (outside the CDR3, taken from reference TRBV29-1 and TRBJ1-3): SAVISQKPSRDICQRGTSLTIQCQVDSQVTMMFWYRQQPGQSLTLIATANQGSEATYESGFVIDKFPISRPNLTFSTLTVSNMSPEDSSIYLCSAEAYSGNTIYFGEGSWLTVV.

This rearrangement joins TRBV15 to TRBJ1-5; a weak D match, TRBD1 (6 bases). Germline loops: CDR1 LNHNV, CDR2 YYDKDF (reference sequence). V was cut by 9 bases and J by 5 bases, with 14 bases left in between. This CDR3 comprises 13 residues. The CDR3 sequence is CATTDRSDQPQHF. CDR3 sequence (DNA): TGTGCCACGACGGACAGATCGGATCAGCCCCAGCATTTT.